This T cell receptor (beta chain) was retrieved from a study of blood T cell repertoires in COVID-19. In the authors' methods: Reference gene primer amplification yielded estimated nucleated cell counts. The data were produced by immunoSEQ multiplex PCR, yet TCRdb's version contains in-frame clones alone and is incomplete. The V and J calls and the clone size are those of that table, but D and trimming were determined from the DNA. Of 350,000 or so clones listed, 90% are singletons. Germline lookup yields CDR1 SGDLS and CDR2 YYNGEE. Trimming removed 1 base at V and 6 bases at J, with 11 bases between. The length of the CDR3 is 14 residues.

The chain couples TRBV9 to TRBJ2-1; perhaps TRBD1 as D (6 bases). The sample taken for sequencing was peripheral blood. The source of this sequence is a man between 18 and 29 years old with active or convalescent COVID-19. The CDR3 spells CASSVRGTPNEQFF. The CDR3 coding sequence is TGTGCCAGCAGCGTAAGGGGGACCCCCAATGAGCAGTTCTTC.